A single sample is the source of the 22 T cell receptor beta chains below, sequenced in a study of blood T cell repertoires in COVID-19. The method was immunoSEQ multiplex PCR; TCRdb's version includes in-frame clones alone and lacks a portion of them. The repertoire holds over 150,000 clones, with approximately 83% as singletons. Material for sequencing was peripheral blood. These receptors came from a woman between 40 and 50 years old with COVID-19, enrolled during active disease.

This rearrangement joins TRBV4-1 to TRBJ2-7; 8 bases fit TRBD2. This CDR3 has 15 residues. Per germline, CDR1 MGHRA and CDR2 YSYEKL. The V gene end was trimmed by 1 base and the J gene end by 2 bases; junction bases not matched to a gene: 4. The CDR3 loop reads CASSQGAGDPYEQYF. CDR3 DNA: TGCGCCAGCAGCCAAGGAGCGGGAGACCCCTACGAGCAGTACTTC.

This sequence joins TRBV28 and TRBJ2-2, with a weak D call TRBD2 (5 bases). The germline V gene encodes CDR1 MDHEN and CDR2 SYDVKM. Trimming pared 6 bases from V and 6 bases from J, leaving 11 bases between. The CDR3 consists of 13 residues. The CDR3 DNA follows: TGTGCCAGCAGCGGGGTGGTGGCCGGGGAGCTGTTTTTT. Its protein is CASSGVVAGELFF.

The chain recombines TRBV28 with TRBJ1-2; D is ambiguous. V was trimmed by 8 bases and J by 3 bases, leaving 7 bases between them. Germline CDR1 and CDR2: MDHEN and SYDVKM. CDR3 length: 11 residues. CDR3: CASQMDYGYTF. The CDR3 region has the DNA TGTGCCAGCCAGATGGACTATGGCTACACCTTC.

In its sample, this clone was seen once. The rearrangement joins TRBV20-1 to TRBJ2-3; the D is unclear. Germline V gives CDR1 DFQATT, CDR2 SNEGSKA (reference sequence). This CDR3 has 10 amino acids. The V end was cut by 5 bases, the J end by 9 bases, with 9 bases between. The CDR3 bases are TGCAGTGCTTATTTTCTGACGCAGTATTTT. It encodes CSAYFLTQYF.

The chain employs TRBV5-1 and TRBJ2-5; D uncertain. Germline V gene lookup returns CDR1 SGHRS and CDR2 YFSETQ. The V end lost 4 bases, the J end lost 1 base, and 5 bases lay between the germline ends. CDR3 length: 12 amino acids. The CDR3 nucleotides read TGCGCCAGCAGCCTACTCCAAGAGACCCAGTACTTC. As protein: CASSLLQETQYF.

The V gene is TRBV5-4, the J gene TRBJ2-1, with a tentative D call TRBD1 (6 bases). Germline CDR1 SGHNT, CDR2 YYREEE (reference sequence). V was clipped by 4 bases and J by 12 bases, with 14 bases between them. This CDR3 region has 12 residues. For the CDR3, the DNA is TGTGCCAGCAGCCGCTACAGGGCAGGGCAGTTCTTC. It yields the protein CASSRYRAGQFF.

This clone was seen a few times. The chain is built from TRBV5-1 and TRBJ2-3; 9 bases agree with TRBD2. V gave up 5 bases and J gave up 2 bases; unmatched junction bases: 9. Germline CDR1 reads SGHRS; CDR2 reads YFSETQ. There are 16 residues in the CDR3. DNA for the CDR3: TGCGCCAGCAGACTGACTAGCGGAGGTTACACAGATACGCAGTATTTT. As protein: CASRLTSGGYTDTQYF.

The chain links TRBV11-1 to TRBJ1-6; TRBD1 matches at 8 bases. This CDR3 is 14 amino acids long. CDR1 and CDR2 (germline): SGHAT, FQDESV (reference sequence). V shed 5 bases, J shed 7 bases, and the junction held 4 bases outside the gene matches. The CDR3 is CASSAGQENSPLHF. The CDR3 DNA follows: TGTGCCAGCAGCGCGGGACAGGAAAATTCACCCCTCCACTTT.

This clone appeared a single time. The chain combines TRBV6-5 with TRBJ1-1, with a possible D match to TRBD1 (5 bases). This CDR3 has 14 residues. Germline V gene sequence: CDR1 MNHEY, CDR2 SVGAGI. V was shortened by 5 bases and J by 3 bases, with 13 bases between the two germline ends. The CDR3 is CASSPSGGDTEAFF. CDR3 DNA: TGTGCCAGCAGTCCCTCGGGGGGGGACACTGAAGCTTTCTTT.

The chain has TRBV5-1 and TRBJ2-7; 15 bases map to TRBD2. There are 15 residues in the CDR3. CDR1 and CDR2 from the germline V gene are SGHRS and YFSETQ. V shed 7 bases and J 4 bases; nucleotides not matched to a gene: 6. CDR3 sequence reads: CASRTSGGALYEQYF. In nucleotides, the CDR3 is TGCGCCAGCCGGACTAGCGGGGGGGCCTTGTACGAGCAGTACTTC.

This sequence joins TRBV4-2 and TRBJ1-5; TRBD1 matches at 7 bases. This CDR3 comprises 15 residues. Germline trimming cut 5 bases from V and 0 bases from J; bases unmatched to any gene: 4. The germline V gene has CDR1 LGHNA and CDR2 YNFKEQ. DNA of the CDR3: TGTGCCAGCAGCGACAGGGTTCCTAGCAATCAGCCCCAGCATTTT. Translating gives CASSDRVPSNQPQHF.

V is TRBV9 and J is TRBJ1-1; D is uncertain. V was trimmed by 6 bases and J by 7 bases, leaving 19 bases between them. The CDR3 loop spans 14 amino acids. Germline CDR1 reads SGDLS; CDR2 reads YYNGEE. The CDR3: CASTLDLEEDEAFF. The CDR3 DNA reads TGTGCCAGCACACTAGACCTTGAGGAGGATGAAGCTTTCTTT.

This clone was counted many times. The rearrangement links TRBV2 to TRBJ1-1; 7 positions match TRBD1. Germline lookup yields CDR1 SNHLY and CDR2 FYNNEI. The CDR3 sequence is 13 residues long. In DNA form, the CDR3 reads TGTGCGGGTCAGGGGGTAGGGGACACTGAAGCTTTCTTT. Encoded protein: CAGQGVGDTEAFF.

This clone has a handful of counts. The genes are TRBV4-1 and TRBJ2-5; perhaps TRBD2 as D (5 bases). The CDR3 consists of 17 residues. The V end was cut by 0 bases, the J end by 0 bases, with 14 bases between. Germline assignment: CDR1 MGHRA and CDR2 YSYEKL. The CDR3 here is CASSQERAVANQETQYF. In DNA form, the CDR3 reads TGCGCCAGCAGCCAAGAGAGGGCCGTCGCTAACCAAGAGACCCAGTACTTC.

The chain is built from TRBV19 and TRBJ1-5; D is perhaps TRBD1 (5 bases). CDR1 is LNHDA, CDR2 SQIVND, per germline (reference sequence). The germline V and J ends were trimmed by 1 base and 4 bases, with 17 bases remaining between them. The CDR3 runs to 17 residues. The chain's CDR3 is CASSIVSQGAINQPQHF. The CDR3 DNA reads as TGTGCCAGTAGTATAGTCTCCCAGGGTGCTATTAATCAGCCCCAGCATTTT.

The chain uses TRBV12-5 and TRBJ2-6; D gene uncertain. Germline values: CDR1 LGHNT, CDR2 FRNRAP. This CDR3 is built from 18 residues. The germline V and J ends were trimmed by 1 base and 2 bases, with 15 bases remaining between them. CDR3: CASGLASQRVPGANVLTF. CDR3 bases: TGTGCTAGTGGTTTGGCCAGCCAGCGCGTTCCTGGGGCCAACGTCCTGACTTTC.

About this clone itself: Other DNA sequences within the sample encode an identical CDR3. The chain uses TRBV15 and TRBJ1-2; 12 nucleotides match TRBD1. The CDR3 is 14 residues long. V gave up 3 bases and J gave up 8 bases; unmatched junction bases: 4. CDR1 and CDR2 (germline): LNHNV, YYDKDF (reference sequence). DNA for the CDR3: TGTGCCACCAGCAGGGGACAGGGGGCCGGGGGCTACACCTTC. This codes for CATSRGQGAGGYTF.

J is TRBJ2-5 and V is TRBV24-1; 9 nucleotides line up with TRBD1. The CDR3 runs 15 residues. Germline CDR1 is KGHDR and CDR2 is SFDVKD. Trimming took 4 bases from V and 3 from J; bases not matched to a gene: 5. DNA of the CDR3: TGTGCCACCAGTGAGGGCGGGACAGGGAAAGAGACCCAGTACTTC. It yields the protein CATSEGGTGKETQYF.

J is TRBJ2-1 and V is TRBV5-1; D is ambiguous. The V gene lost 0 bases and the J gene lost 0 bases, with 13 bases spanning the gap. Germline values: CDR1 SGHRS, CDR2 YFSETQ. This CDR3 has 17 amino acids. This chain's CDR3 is CASSLAEVFSSYNEQFF. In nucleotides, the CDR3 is TGCGCCAGCAGCTTGGCCGAAGTTTTTAGCTCCTACAATGAGCAGTTCTTC.

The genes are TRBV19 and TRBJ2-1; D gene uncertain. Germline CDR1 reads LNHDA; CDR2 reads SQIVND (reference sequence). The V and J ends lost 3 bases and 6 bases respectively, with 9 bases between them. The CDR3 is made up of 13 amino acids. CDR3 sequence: CASSIGLLNEQFF. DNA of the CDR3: TGTGCCAGTAGTATCGGTCTGCTCAATGAGCAGTTCTTC.

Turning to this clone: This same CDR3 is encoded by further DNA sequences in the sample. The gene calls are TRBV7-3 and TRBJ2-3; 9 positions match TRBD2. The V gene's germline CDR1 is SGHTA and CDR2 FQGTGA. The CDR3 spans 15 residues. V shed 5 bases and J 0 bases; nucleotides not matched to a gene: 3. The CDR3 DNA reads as TGTGCCAGCAGCCGAGCGGGGGGAAGCACAGATACGCAGTATTTT. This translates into CASSRAGGSTDTQYF.

The CDR3 sequence: CASSTPAVRGQGIAYEQYF. DNA of the CDR3: TGTGCCAGCAGTACACCAGCTGTTCGGGGACAGGGGATAGCCTACGAGCAGTACTTC. The chain has TRBV28 and TRBJ2-7, with 10 bases lining up with TRBD1. The CDR3 is 19 residues long. Germline V gene lookup returns CDR1 MDHEN and CDR2 SYDVKM. V shed 5 bases, J shed 2 bases, and the junction held 18 bases outside the gene matches.